The 21 T cell receptor beta chains below come from one sample, sequenced in a study of blood T cell repertoires in COVID-19. Measured with immunoSEQ multiplex PCR; TCRdb has only the in-frame clones, and not every one. Of some 140,000 clones listed, approximately 88% are singletons. Sequencing input: PBMCs or T cells enriched from blood (not recorded which). The receptors derive from a man aged 35 to 55 with acute COVID-19.

CDR3: CASSATSGGAGETQYF. The CDR3 nucleotides read TGTGCCAGCAGCGCAACTAGCGGGGGGGCCGGAGAGACCCAGTACTTC. This chain connects TRBV7-7 to TRBJ2-5, with 13 bases lining up with TRBD2. The V segment lost 5 bases and the J segment 4 bases; nucleotides outside the gene matches: 7. Germline V gives CDR1 SSHAT, CDR2 FNYEAQ (reference sequence). This CDR3 comprises 16 residues.

The chain links TRBV4-3 to TRBJ2-1, with 9 bases identical to TRBD2. V was pared by 2 bases and J by 1 base, with 3 bases of the junction left unmatched. Germline V gene data show CDR1 as LGHNA and CDR2 as YSLEER. CDR3 length equals 16 residues. For the CDR3, the DNA is TGCGCCAGCAGCCAACGAGCGGGGGGATCCTACAATGAGCAGTTCTTC. Protein product: CASSQRAGGSYNEQFF.

The rearrangement uses TRBV24-1 and TRBJ1-5, with TRBD1 as a possible D gene (5 bases). The CDR3 runs 16 residues. Germline assignment: CDR1 KGHDR and CDR2 SFDVKD. Trimming removed 2 bases at V and 0 bases at J, with 10 bases between. CDR3 DNA: TGTGCCACCAGTGATTCTCAGGGTTATAGCAATCAGCCCCAGCATTTT. Translation gives CATSDSQGYSNQPQHF.

The chain uses TRBV12-3 or TRBV12-4 and TRBJ1-1; D unclear. The CDR3 spans 13 residues. Trimming cost V 3 bases and J 2 bases, with 7 bases left between them. The CDR3 is CASSFRFNTEAFF. The CDR3 nucleotides are TGTGCCAGCAGTTTTCGGTTTAACACTGAAGCTTTCTTT.

This clone appeared once. V gene TRBV30 combines with J gene TRBJ2-7; 8 bases line up with TRBD2. V trimming: 2 bases; J trimming: 1 base; junction bases outside the gene matches: 4. The CDR3 contains 14 residues. Germline CDR1 reads GTSNPN; CDR2 reads SVGIG (reference sequence). CDR3: CAWSPAGGSYEQYF. CDR3 coding DNA: TGTGCCTGGAGTCCCGCGGGGGGTTCCTACGAGCAGTACTTC.

The chain combines TRBV4-3 with TRBJ2-3, with D uncertain. Trimming took 4 bases from V and 0 from J, leaving 8 bases between them. CDR1 and CDR2 (germline): LGHNA, YSLEER. The CDR3 runs 14 residues. The DNA of the CDR3 is TGCGCCAGCAGCCCTAACCCCAGCACAGATACGCAGTATTTT. Translating gives CASSPNPSTDTQYF.

This chain links TRBV5-1 with TRBJ2-1; 10 bases agree with TRBD2. The CDR3 consists of 13 residues. CDR1 is SGHRS, CDR2 YFSETQ, per germline. Trimming cost V 0 bases and J 9 bases; bases outside gene matches: 0. The CDR3 spells CASSLVAGGEQFF. DNA of the CDR3: TGCGCCAGCAGCTTGGTAGCGGGGGGTGAGCAGTTCTTC.

The chain combines TRBV7-9 with TRBJ2-2; perhaps TRBD2 as D (6 bases). Trimming removed 5 bases from V and 1 base from J, with 11 bases in between. The CDR3 is 15 residues long. Germline CDR1 SEHNR, CDR2 FQNEAQ (reference sequence). CDR3 nucleotide sequence: TGTGCCAGCAGCAGCAGGGAGGAGAACACCGGGGAGCTGTTTTTT. This encodes CASSSREENTGELFF. Filled out from reference TRBV7-9 and TRBJ2-2, the complete variable domain reads DTGVSQNPRHKITKRGQNVTFRCDPISEHNRLYWYRQTLGQGPEFLTYFQNEAQLEKSRLLSDRFSAERPKGSFSTLEIQRTEQGDSAMYLCASSSREENTGELFFGEGSRLTVL.

The chain couples TRBV19 to TRBJ1-5; weak D call: TRBD1 (5 bases). V lost 5 bases and J lost 4, with 9 bases in between. The germline V gene encodes CDR1 LNHDA and CDR2 SQIVND (reference sequence). The CDR3 spans 13 residues. The CDR3 here is CASSVQGNQPQHF. CDR3 coding DNA: TGTGCCAGTAGTGTCCAGGGTAATCAGCCCCAGCATTTT.

The V gene is TRBV7-2, the J gene TRBJ1-2, with a possible D match to TRBD1 (5 bases). Trimming took off 5 bases at V and 4 bases at J, with 14 bases between the two ends. The CDR3 loop spans 14 amino acids. CDR1 and CDR2 from the germline V gene are SGHTA and FQGNSA. CDR3 protein: CASSGVGGSYGYTF. The CDR3 nucleotides read TGTGCCAGCAGCGGGGTGGGGGGTAGCTATGGCTACACCTTC.

In its sample, this clone is medium-sized. The CDR3, as DNA: TGTGCCAGCAGCCCGACAGGAAACTCCTACGAGCAGTACTTC. Its protein is CASSPTGNSYEQYF. This rearrangement joins TRBV27 to TRBJ2-7, with D perhaps matching TRBD1 (6 bases). Germline V gene sequence: CDR1 MNHEY, CDR2 SMNVEV (reference sequence). CDR3 length equals 14 residues. The germline V and J ends were trimmed by 6 bases and 0 bases, with 12 bases remaining between them.

The V gene is TRBV10-3, the J gene TRBJ1-1; 11 nucleotides line up with TRBD1. This CDR3 region has 15 residues. CDR1 is ENHRY, CDR2 SYGVKD, per germline. Trimming took 4 bases from V and 8 from J; bases not matched to a gene: 9. This CDR3 reads CAISGLWTGGGEAFF. The CDR3 bases are TGTGCCATCAGTGGTTTGTGGACAGGGGGCGGGGAAGCTTTCTTT.

The chain combines TRBV28 with TRBJ2-5; 7 bases fit TRBD2. V was pared by 4 bases and J by 4 bases, with 0 bases of the junction left unmatched. Germline V CDR1 and CDR2: MDHEN, SYDVKM. This CDR3 comprises 12 residues. The DNA for the CDR3 is TGTGCCAGCAGTTGGGGGGGAGAGACCCAGTACTTC. It codes for CASSWGGETQYF.

V gene TRBV19 combines with J gene TRBJ2-7; D unclear. V was trimmed by 5 bases and J by 2 bases, leaving 16 bases between them. The CDR3 length is 15 residues. Germline CDR1 is LNHDA and CDR2 is SQIVND (reference sequence). The CDR3 loop reads CASSPRPELTYEQYF. The CDR3 nucleotides read TGTGCCAGTAGTCCCCGCCCCGAGCTCACCTACGAGCAGTACTTC. The full variable domain, rest sourced from reference TRBV19 and TRBJ2-7, is DGGITQSPKYLFRKEGQNVTLSCEQNLNHDAMYWYRQDPGQGLRLIYYSQIVNDFQKGDIAEGYSVSREKKESFPLTVTSAQKNPTAFYLCASSPRPELTYEQYFGPGTRLTVT.

V and J are TRBV10-2 and TRBJ2-1, with TRBD2 as a possible D gene (5 bases). CDR1 and CDR2 (germline): WSHSY, SAAADI. There are 14 residues in the CDR3. The V gene lost 8 bases and the J gene lost 0 bases, with 11 bases spanning the gap. The CDR3 coding sequence is TGCGCCAGCGGCGGAGCGGTCTCCTACAATGAGCAGTTCTTC. Translation gives CASGGAVSYNEQFF.

The chain combines TRBV5-6 with TRBJ2-3; tentatively, D is TRBD2 (6 bases). The CDR3 is 15 amino acids. The V and J ends lost 2 bases and 2 bases respectively, with 12 bases between them. Per the germline V gene, CDR1 is SGHDT and CDR2 is YYEEEE. The CDR3 DNA sequence: TGTGCCAGCAGCTTTGGGGGAGGCCCCACAGATACGCAGTATTTT. Protein: CASSFGGGPTDTQYF. Drawing the rest from reference TRBV5-6 and TRBJ2-3, the complete variable domain is DAGVTQSPTHLIKTRGQQVTLRCSPKSGHDTVSWYQQALGQGPQFIFQYYEEEERQRGNFPDRFSGHQFPNYSSELNVNALLLGDSALYLCASSFGGGPTDTQYFGPGTRLTVL.

This sequence joins TRBV7-8 and TRBJ2-4, with TRBD1 matching over 8 bases. Germline values: CDR1 SGHVS, CDR2 FQNEAQ. Unmatched junction bases numbered 9, after V lost 5 bases and J lost 3 bases. The CDR3 is 16 residues long. The CDR3 protein is CASSIISTGDKNIQYF. CDR3 sequence (DNA): TGTGCCAGCAGCATAATCTCGACAGGGGACAAAAACATTCAGTACTTC.

This clone was seen only a few times. The chain employs TRBV25-1 and TRBJ1-2; D not resolved. Germline CDR1 MGHDK, CDR2 SYGVNS. The CDR3 spans 15 residues. Trimming took 2 bases from V and 0 from J, leaving 10 bases between them. The chain's CDR3 is CASSEAHSSNYGYTF. The CDR3 DNA is TGTGCCAGCAGTGAAGCGCACAGTTCTAACTATGGCTACACCTTC.

The genes are TRBV28 and TRBJ2-5, with 12 bases identical to TRBD1. Germline CDR1 MDHEN, CDR2 SYDVKM. V dropped 5 bases and J dropped 5; count of bases not matched to a gene: 3. CDR3 length: 14 residues. The DNA of the CDR3 is TGTGCCAGCAGTGGGGACAGGGGGCGTGAGACCCAGTACTTC. Amino acid sequence: CASSGDRGRETQYF.

This clone was seen only once. This chain joins TRBV21-1 and TRBJ2-1; the D segment call TRBD2 is taken from the table without a DNA check. TRBV21-1 is deemed a pseudogene. The CDR3 sequence is 14 residues long. This chain's CDR3 is CASTPEKGGHEQFF. The DNA of the CDR3 is TGTGCCAGCACCCCAGAAAAAGGAGGACATGAGCAGTTCTTC.

This clone was counted a few times. This CDR3 is CASSSGQHSGNTIYF. CDR3 bases: TGTGCCAGCAGCTCGGGACAGCACTCTGGAAACACCATATATTTT. V is TRBV6-5 and J is TRBJ1-3; TRBD1 matches at 7 bases. The junction had 5 bases not matched to a gene; V was cut back by 6 bases and J by 0 bases. CDR1 and CDR2 (germline): MNHEY, SVGAGI. The CDR3 consists of 15 residues.